Below, one T cell receptor beta chain is given with its context. This clone was recorded only once. What this receptor recognizes is not known. It has no much larger one-base neighbor in the sample; base qualities were not kept. CDR1 SGDLS and CDR2 YYNGEE were looked up in the germline V gene. Here V drops 4 bases and J drops 4 bases, and the junction holds 8 bases not matched to any gene. The CDR3 runs 16 amino acids, cysteine and phenylalanine included. The DNA shown is the 48-base CDR3, in frame from base 1. The data are from a study of OX40 agonist ivuxolimab in advanced cancers. About the investigation overall: Ivuxolimab was an agonistic, fully human IgG2 monoclonal antibody directed against OX40 (CD134), a costimulatory receptor. Of the approximately 54 dose-escalation patients, hepatocellular carcinoma was present in approximately 20, melanoma in about 15, renal cell carcinoma in 9 and head and neck cancer in 9. Intravenous ivuxolimab was administered to patients every 2 weeks at six dose levels: 0.01, 0.1, 0.3, 1.5, 3 and 10 mg/kg. Three dose-escalation patients achieved partial responses, one with hepatocellular carcinoma and two with cutaneous melanoma. Peripheral TCRbeta sequencing aimed to test whether ivuxolimab altered TCR sequence diversity and caused clonal T-cell expansion. The dose-escalation cohort was 80% to 90% male with a mean age of 60 years, ranging from roughly 23 to 79. The paper covers the monotherapy dose-escalation part of the phase I ivuxolimab trial, which included N = 52 patients. Prior anti-PD-1, anti-PD-L1 or anti-CTLA-4 therapy was permitted, and checkpoint inhibitors had been received by less than 45% of dose-escalation patients. What the research found in general, with its limitations: Which antigens the clonally expanded peripheral T cells were specific for was not determined. In the 0.1-3.0 mg/kg groups, partial responders were among the patients with the lowest normalized peripheral clonal expansion, particularly in CD8+ T cells. Low levels of normalized T-cell clonal expansion were also seen in some patients who did not respond. At doses of 0.1 to 3.0 mg/kg, clonal expansion of both CD4+ and CD8+ T cells in blood was seen between baseline and week 6. After ivuxolimab, more expanded clones were found on average in CD8+ T cells than in CD4+ T cells.

The trial excluded patients who had a history of autoimmune disease or who were on systemic immunosuppression. In every dose cohort, peripheral blood was drawn for TCR sequencing at baseline, cycle 4 day 1, and cycle 7 day 1. Samples were obtained from an open-label, multicenter, first-in-human phase I dose-escalation trial of ivuxolimab. Adults with locally advanced or metastatic melanoma, renal cell carcinoma, hepatocellular carcinoma or head and neck squamous cell carcinoma were enrolled in the trial. Before TCR sequencing, CD4+ and CD8+ T cells were separately sorted from peripheral blood. For sequencing of the TCRbeta CDR3 region, genomic DNA was extracted from the sorted cells. The immunoSEQ Assay was used to sequence the TCRbeta CDR3 regions. TCRdb carries this immuneACCESS record with in-frame sequences only. Its versions omit some clonotypes, under half of them owing to an unresolved V gene in the studies checked, with the rest unexplained. This sample is represented by about 61,000 clones; around 83% of them were singletons. The top ten constitute around 3.3% of the sample.

Sample: CD4+ or CD8+ T cells sorted from blood, taken in a trial of the OX40 agonist ivuxolimab. The sequence links TRBV9 to TRBJ2-2; 9 junctional bases match TRBD1. The sequence derives from an adult with an advanced solid tumor such as melanoma, head and neck, liver or kidney cancer. The DNA sequence reads TGTGCCAGCAGCCCCCCCGGGACAGGGTTCACCGGGGAGCTGTTTTTT. It translates as CASSPPGTGFTGELFF.